A single sample gave rise to the 15 T cell receptor beta chains below, sequenced in a study of blood T cell repertoires in COVID-19. The repertoire was sequenced with immunoSEQ multiplex PCR; TCRdb's copy has only in-frame clones and lacks some. The table records under 300,000 clones, about 85% of them present only once. Sequencing was carried out using PBMCs or T cells enriched from blood (not recorded which). The source is a woman younger than 45 with acute COVID-19.

The chain uses TRBV3-1 (or the pseudogene TRBV3-2) and TRBJ1-2, with unresolved D. Germline-derived CDR1 and CDR2 are LGHDT and YNNKEL (reference sequence). V was pared by 4 bases and J by 2 bases, with 17 bases between. The length of the CDR3 is 16 residues. The CDR3, as DNA: TGTGCCAGCAGCCCCTCCCTTCCGGGGAGAAACTATGGCTACACCTTC. It codes for CASSPSLPGRNYGYTF.

The rearrangement uses TRBV28 and TRBJ1-1, with 12 bases lining up with TRBD1. Germline CDR1 MDHEN, CDR2 SYDVKM. The CDR3 has 20 amino acids. V was clipped by 4 bases and J by 3 bases; unmatched bases: 18. The chain's CDR3 is CASSWGQGALGAVADTEAFF. DNA of the CDR3: TGTGCCAGCAGTTGGGGACAGGGGGCGCTAGGGGCTGTCGCAGACACTGAAGCTTTCTTT.

The V gene is TRBV6-5, the J gene TRBJ1-1, with D tentatively TRBD1 (5 bases). Germline lookup yields CDR1 MNHEY and CDR2 SVGAGI. V was pared by 5 bases and J by 11 bases, with 21 bases between. CDR3 length equals 14 residues. The chain's CDR3 is CASSIARWGRAAFF. DNA for the CDR3: TGTGCCAGCAGTATCGCCAGATGGGGCCGGGCGGCTTTCTTT.

As concerns this clone: No conserved phenylalanine or tryptophan is present at the end of the CDR3, so a read error is the likely explanation. No DNA is shown, since the ends of the CDR3 on it are uncertain; the CDR3 is the one TCRdb lists. The genes are TRBV28 and TRBJ2-4; the DNA was not compared with TRBD2, the D call given in the table. Germline CDR1 is MDHEN and CDR2 is SYDVKM. The CDR3 is 13 amino acids in total, end residues counted. CDR3: CASLGTSDPLPLL.

This clone was observed a handful of times. The chain couples TRBV5-4 to TRBJ1-1; possibly TRBD1 for D (6 bases). Germline CDR1 SGHNT, CDR2 YYREEE (reference sequence). With 3 bases removed from V and 1 base from J, the gap between germline ends came to 19 bases. The length of the CDR3 is 17 residues. The CDR3 reads CASSSHLTGTANTEAFF. The CDR3 coding sequence is TGTGCCAGCAGCTCACACCTTACAGGGACGGCGAACACTGAAGCTTTCTTT.

The chain is built from TRBV18 and TRBJ1-3; 7 bases map to TRBD1. The germline CDR1 and CDR2 sequences are KGHSH and LQKENI. Trimming took 3 bases from V and 8 from J; bases not matched to a gene: 13. The CDR3 loop spans 16 amino acids. CDR3 sequence (DNA): TGTGCCAGCTCACCCCTAGGGGGCACCGGGGGACACACCATATATTTT. Translating it yields CASSPLGGTGGHTIYF.

This clone was seen a single time. The chain has TRBV11-3 and TRBJ2-5, with TRBD1 as a possible D gene (5 bases). Germline CDR1 is SGHNT and CDR2 is YENEEA. CDR3 length: 13 amino acids. Trimming stripped 5 bases from V and 2 bases from J, with 9 bases between. The DNA of the CDR3 is TGTGCCAGCAGCGTTCAGGGACAAGAGACCCAGTACTTC. Its translation is CASSVQGQETQYF.

The J gene is TRBJ2-7, the V gene TRBV2, with D perhaps TRBD2 (5 bases). V was shortened by 3 bases and J by 2 bases, with 17 bases between the two germline ends. CDR3 length equals 16 residues. CDR1 SNHLY and CDR2 FYNNEI come from the germline V gene. CDR3: CASSDYLFSGTYEQYF. The CDR3 nucleotides are TGTGCCAGCAGTGATTACTTATTCAGCGGAACCTACGAGCAGTACTTC. The variable domain in full, completed from reference TRBV2 and TRBJ2-7, reads EPEVTQTPSHQVTQMGQEVILRCVPISNHLYFYWYRQILGQKVEFLVSFYNNEISEKSEIFDDQFSVERPDGSNFTLKIRSTKLEDSAMYFCASSDYLFSGTYEQYFGPGTRLTVT.

This clone appeared once. The rearrangement links TRBV7-9 to TRBJ2-2; 7 bases agree with TRBD2. Germline CDR1 and CDR2: SEHNR and FQNEAQ (reference sequence). This CDR3 comprises 18 residues. V trimming: 5 bases; J trimming: 8 bases; junction bases outside the gene matches: 20. CDR3 sequence: CASSPTSSTFQSVGELFF. The DNA of the CDR3 is TGTGCCAGCAGCCCGACTAGCAGCACCTTTCAATCGGTGGGGGAGCTGTTTTTT.

The CDR3 region has the DNA TGTGCCAGCAGCTTAGAAGGGGGAAGAAGCTCTAGCACAGATACGCAGTATTTT. Its protein product is CASSLEGGRSSSTDTQYF. This rearrangement joins TRBV7-3 to TRBJ2-3; a possible D gene is TRBD1 (6 bases). The CDR3 runs 18 residues. Germline V gives CDR1 SGHTA, CDR2 FQGTGA. Trimming shortened V by 2 bases and J by 0 bases, and 18 bases separated the two germline ends.

The chain combines TRBV18 with TRBJ2-7; 7 bases fit TRBD1. CDR3 length: 13 residues. Germline V gene sequence: CDR1 KGHSH, CDR2 LQKENI. Unmatched junction bases numbered 3, after V lost 2 bases and J lost 5 bases. CDR3 nucleotide sequence: TGTGCCAGCTCACCAGCGACAGGGAACGAGCAGTACTTC. It translates to CASSPATGNEQYF.

This clone occurred once. The CDR3 spells CASSSQGAGSGYTF. In nucleotides, the CDR3 is TGTGCCAGCAGTTCACAGGGGGCCGGGAGTGGCTACACCTTC. The V and J genes are TRBV28 and TRBJ1-2, with 9 positions matching TRBD1. Germline CDR1 and CDR2: MDHEN and SYDVKM. CDR3 length: 14 amino acids. J lost 7 bases, V lost 4 bases, and 7 bases had no gene match.

The sample holds one count of this clone. The CDR3 is CASSPTGRAGAFF. The CDR3 region has the DNA TGTGCCAGCTCACCGACAGGGAGAGCTGGAGCTTTCTTT. The chain couples TRBV18 to TRBJ1-1, with 7 positions matching TRBD1. The CDR3 consists of 13 residues. Germline CDR1 KGHSH, CDR2 LQKENI. V gave up 3 bases and J gave up 10 bases; unmatched junction bases: 8.

The chain combines TRBV7-6 with TRBJ1-5, with D hard to call. V was pared by 2 bases and J by 7 bases, with 15 bases between. CDR3 length: 15 residues. Germline CDR1 and CDR2: SGHVS and FNYEAQ. CDR3 protein: CASSLPPDITQPQHF. CDR3 bases: TGTGCCAGCAGCTTACCTCCAGACATAACCCAGCCCCAGCATTTT.

This chain connects TRBV27 to TRBJ2-5; D is ambiguous. CDR1 and CDR2 from the germline V gene are MNHEY and SMNVEV (reference sequence). The CDR3 sequence is 13 residues long. V lost 5 bases to trimming and J lost 3 bases, with 10 bases between them. CDR3 in DNA: TGTGCCAGCAGTCCCGACACAGAAGAGACCCAGTACTTC. Translating it yields CASSPDTEETQYF.